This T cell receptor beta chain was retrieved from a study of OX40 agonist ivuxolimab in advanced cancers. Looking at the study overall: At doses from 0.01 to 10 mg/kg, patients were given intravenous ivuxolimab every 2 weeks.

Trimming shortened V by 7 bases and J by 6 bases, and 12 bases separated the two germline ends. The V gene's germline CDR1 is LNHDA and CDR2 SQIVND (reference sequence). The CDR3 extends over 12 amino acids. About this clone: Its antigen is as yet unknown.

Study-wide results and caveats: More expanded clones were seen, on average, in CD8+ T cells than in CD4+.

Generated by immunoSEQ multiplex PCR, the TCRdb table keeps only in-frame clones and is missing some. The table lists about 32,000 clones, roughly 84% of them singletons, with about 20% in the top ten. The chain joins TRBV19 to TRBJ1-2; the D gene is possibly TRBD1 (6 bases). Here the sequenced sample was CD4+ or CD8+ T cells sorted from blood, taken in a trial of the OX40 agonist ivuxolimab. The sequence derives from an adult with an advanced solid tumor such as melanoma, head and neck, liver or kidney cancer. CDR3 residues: CASTRGLNGYTF. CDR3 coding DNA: TGTGCCAGTACGCGGGGGCTCAATGGCTACACCTTC.